A selection of T cell receptor beta chains follows, all from one sample in a study of T cell responses to AZD1222 COVID-19 vaccine. This table comes from immunoSEQ multiplex PCR, and its TCRdb copy is limited to in-frame clones, with some not included. Of roughly 130,000 clones listed, about 91% are singletons. The source was peripheral blood, collected on day 0 of AZD1222 vaccination. The receptor source for this set is an adult in good health. CDR3s include the opening cysteine and the closing phenylalanine or tryptophan. D genes are given only for firm matches. A row's size may be missing; if present it is once, few, many or a size class.

NA	TRBV11-2	NA	TRBJ2-1	CASSSIRGNEQFF	TGTGCCAGCAGCTCCATCCGGGGCAATGAGCAGTTCTTC
NA	TRBV18	NA	TRBJ2-1	CASSPNRAVDEQFF	TGTGCCAGCTCACCCAACAGGGCCGTCGATGAGCAGTTCTTC
NA	TRBV5-1	NA	TRBJ2-7	CASQSQGSGDEQYF	TGCGCCAGCCAGTCTCAGGGATCAGGCGACGAGCAGTACTTC
NA	TRBV7-9	NA	TRBJ1-2	CASTFGLGDYGYTF	TGTGCCAGCACCTTTGGCCTTGGGGATTATGGCTACACCTTC
TRBD1	TRBV2	once	TRBJ2-2	CASGTGLTGELFF	TGTGCCAGTGGGACAGGTCTGACCGGGGAGCTGTTTTTT
NA	TRBV4-3	few	TRBJ1-6	CASSQEHRSAYNSPLHF	TGCGCCAGCAGCCAAGAGCACCGTAGTGCCTATAATTCACCCCTCCACTTT
NA	TRBV6-5	NA	TRBJ2-1	CASSYSDGVSPFF	TGTGCCAGCAGTTACAGCGACGGAGTAAGTCCGTTCTTC
NA	TRBV21-1	NA	TRBJ1-6	CARPKTNSPLHF	TGTGCCAGACCAAAGACGAATTCACCCCTCCACTTT
TRBD2	TRBV11-2	NA	TRBJ2-1	CASSLRLAGDNEQFF	TGTGCCAGCAGCCTCAGACTAGCGGGGGACAATGAGCAGTTCTTC
TRBD1	TRBV7-2	NA	TRBJ1-2	CASSSRQGTPEGYTF	TGTGCCAGCAGCTCTAGACAGGGCACGCCGGAAGGCTACACCTTC
NA	TRBV12-3/TRBV12-4	NA	TRBJ2-7	CASTDSPYEQYF	TGTGCCAGCACCGACAGTCCCTACGAGCAGTACTTC
TRBD2	TRBV13	NA	TRBJ2-7	CASSPSGRAEQYF	TGTGCCAGCAGCCCCTCCGGGAGGGCCGAGCAGTACTTC
NA	TRBV11-2	once	TRBJ2-7	CASSLGQAGGYEQYF	TGTGCCAGCAGCTTAGGTCAGGCAGGGGGGTACGAGCAGTACTTC
TRBD1	TRBV9	NA	TRBJ1-3	CASSVAQGLFSGNTIYF	TGTGCCAGCAGCGTAGCACAGGGGCTTTTCTCTGGAAACACCATATATTTT
TRBD1	TRBV5-6	NA	TRBJ1-2	CASSAGTGYYGYTF	TGTGCCAGCAGCGCCGGGACAGGGTACTATGGCTACACCTTC
NA	TRBV10-3	NA	TRBJ2-1	CALGALKSGEQFF	TGTGCCCTCGGGGCTCTTAAGAGTGGTGAGCAGTTCTTC
NA	TRBV21-1	NA	TRBJ2-7	CASSTGKGQGGWTYEQYF	TGTGCCAGCAGCACGGGAAAGGGACAGGGAGGATGGACCTACGAGCAGTACTTC
NA	TRBV20-1	once	TRBJ2-5	CSASTSGRTQYF	TGCAGTGCTAGTACTTCAGGAAGAACCCAGTACTTC
TRBD1	TRBV6-1	NA	TRBJ1-6	CASSEKTGSSSPLHF	TGTGCCAGCAGTGAAAAGACAGGGTCATCGTCACCCCTCCACTTT
NA	TRBV10-2	once	TRBJ1-6	CASSESTLGYNNSPLHF	TGCGCCAGCAGTGAGTCGACTCTCGGTTATAATAATTCACCCCTCCACTTT
TRBD1	TRBV7-2	NA	TRBJ1-6	CASSDWDRPNSPLHF	TGTGCCAGCAGTGATTGGGACAGGCCAAATTCACCCCTCCACTTT
NA	TRBV27	NA	TRBJ1-2	CASSFHPIGDYGYTF	TGTGCCAGCAGTTTCCACCCAATTGGCGACTATGGCTACACCTTC
TRBD1	TRBV27	NA	TRBJ1-1	CASSDRVTGLTNTEAFF	TGTGCCAGCAGTGACAGGGTGACGGGCCTAACGAACACTGAAGCTTTCTTT
NA	TRBV10-2	NA	TRBJ2-3	CASSDPARGFTDTQYF	TGCGCCAGCAGTGACCCCGCACGGGGTTTTACAGATACGCAGTATTTT
TRBD2	TRBV11-2	NA	TRBJ2-3	CASSFRTSGSTDTQYF	TGTGCCAGCAGCTTCCGGACTAGCGGGAGCACAGATACGCAGTATTTT
NA	TRBV5-6	NA	TRBJ2-1	CASSPRFNGNEQFF	TGTGCCAGCAGCCCCCGGTTCAATGGTAATGAGCAGTTCTTC
NA	TRBV5-8	NA	TRBJ2-7	CASSSFRAYEQYF	TGTGCCAGCAGCTCCTTCCGGGCCTACGAGCAGTACTTC
NA	TRBV6-5	once	TRBJ1-2	CASSYPGLWGYTF	TGTGCCAGCAGTTATCCGGGACTGTGGGGCTACACCTTC
NA	TRBV14	NA	TRBJ1-6	CASSQRREGSPLHF	TGTGCCAGCAGCCAACGGCGCGAGGGTTCACCCCTCCACTTT
NA	TRBV6-2/TRBV6-3	NA	TRBJ2-1	CASSYPRAEQFF	TGTGCCAGCAGTTACCCACGGGCGGAGCAGTTCTTC
TRBD1	TRBV5-4	once	TRBJ2-7	CASSLVPGQGINEQYF	TGTGCCAGCAGCTTGGTCCCAGGACAGGGGATCAACGAGCAGTACTTC
TRBD1	TRBV12-3/TRBV12-4	few	TRBJ1-2	CASNQDRGNGYTF	TGTGCCAGCAACCAGGACAGGGGAAATGGCTACACCTTC